Sequencing of this T cell receptor beta chain was carried out in a study of CD8+ T cells in alopecia areata (dated by TCRdb to the late 2010s). With regard to the full study: The treated patients took part in an open-label pilot trial in which moderate-to-severe alopecia areata was treated with oral tofacitinib at 5 to 10 mg twice daily. Tofacitinib was administered for 6 to 18 months, and 6 months of follow-up off drug were then conducted to assess delayed response and recurrence. For the treated patients, the SALT score, which quantifies what percentage of scalp surface area is affected, served as the measure of disease severity. To study T cell clonal expansion in alopecia areata, the researchers applied high-throughput TCRbeta sequencing to both the C3H/HeJ mouse model and human patients. Scalp tissue and sorted CD4+ and CD8+ peripheral blood T cells from patchy and totalis/universalis alopecia areata patients and from healthy controls were covered by human TCRbeta sequencing. Tofacitinib-treated patients had biopsies at baseline and at 4 and 24 weeks of treatment, with a later scalp biopsy in several patients. Clonality in the scalp was compared among normal scalp (n=4), patchy alopecia areata scalp (n=8), and alopecia totalis/universalis scalp (n=8). The RNA source kit depended on sample type: the PAXgene miRNA kit for fixed scalp, the miRNeasy kit for PBMCs, and the RNeasy kit for mouse skin. TCRbeta CDR3 regions were amplified by immunoSEQ multiplex PCR with 35 Vbeta forward and 13 Jbeta reverse primers.

Read against the paper, the sample's time point label means: about 5 months on oral tofacitinib. Read against the paper, the sample's treatment or condition label means: oral pan-JAK inhibitor, 5-10 mg twice daily. Peripheral blood and lesional scalp punch biopsies were obtained from patients with alopecia areata. After PBMCs were isolated by density centrifugation and stained for CD3, CD4 and CD8, a FACSAria was used to sort CD4+ and CD8+ T cells. Via the germline V gene, CDR1 is SQVTM and CDR2 ANQGSEA. The CDR3 goes from the cysteine to the phenylalanine over 11 residues. Of all the DNA, just the CDR3 is kept, 33 bases in frame from base 1. Unmatched junction bases come to 2, with V trimmed by 6 bases and J by 6 bases. Paper-wide results and their limitations: Higher clonality and more expanded CD8+ clones were observed in lesional scalp than in normal scalp, particularly in alopecia totalis/universalis, a finding suggestive of antigenic drive. Because the treated cohort was small and had just a single nonresponder, larger studies are needed to establish links between baseline CD8+ expansion and response. Shared TCR sequences between patients were less evident than in mice, which may be partly attributable to HLA diversity in the patient population. Resident alphabeta T cells in normal human skin are also sequenced, complicating scalp TCR repertoire analysis, unlike mouse skin dominated by gammadelta T cells. Many expanded lesional clones persisted in scalp and blood during tofacitinib treatment, which may partly explain relapse after stopping treatment. Tofacitinib significantly lowered scalp clonality and the number of expanded CD8+ clones among the top 100 scalp clones.

The library was prepared using the immunoSEQ multiplex PCR assay. RNA was extracted from all samples and reverse transcribed into cDNA as template for TCR sequencing. First-strand cDNA was synthesized using SuperScript III with a 2:1 mix of oligo-dT and random hexamers. A synthetic immune receptor repertoire was used to gauge amplification bias, and whatever bias remained was removed computationally. Processing in the source paper ran as follows. After raw reads were preprocessed to remove errors, the CDR3 was defined following IMGT conventions as running from the conserved cysteine to phenylalanine. Clonality was computed by normalizing Shannon entropy by log2 of the number of productive unique TCRs and subtracting the result from 1. Whether scalp clones were CD4 or CD8 was inferred by matching scalp TCRbeta sequences against CD4 and CD8 repertoires sorted from blood. TCRdb limited this immuneACCESS table to in-frame rearrangements with V and J called. A share of clones is missing; checked studies link under half to unresolved V genes, and the rest is unexplained. V and J calls and clone size are those listed in that table; D and trimming were worked out from the DNA. Here the sample has 270,000 or so clones; 58% occur a single time. The biggest ten clones account for 1.8% of the sample.

This clone was observed a handful of times. Its antigen is currently not known. No base quality information exists; no much larger clone differs at one position. Sequenced material: CD4+ T cells sorted from blood, taken at week 24, from a patient treated with tofacitinib. The source is a human donor with alopecia areata. The sequence links TRBV29-1 to TRBJ2-3, with TRBD2 matching 8 junction bases. The sequenced DNA: TGCAGCGTCGGGGGGGCGGATACGCAGTATTTT. Its protein reads: CSVGGADTQYF.